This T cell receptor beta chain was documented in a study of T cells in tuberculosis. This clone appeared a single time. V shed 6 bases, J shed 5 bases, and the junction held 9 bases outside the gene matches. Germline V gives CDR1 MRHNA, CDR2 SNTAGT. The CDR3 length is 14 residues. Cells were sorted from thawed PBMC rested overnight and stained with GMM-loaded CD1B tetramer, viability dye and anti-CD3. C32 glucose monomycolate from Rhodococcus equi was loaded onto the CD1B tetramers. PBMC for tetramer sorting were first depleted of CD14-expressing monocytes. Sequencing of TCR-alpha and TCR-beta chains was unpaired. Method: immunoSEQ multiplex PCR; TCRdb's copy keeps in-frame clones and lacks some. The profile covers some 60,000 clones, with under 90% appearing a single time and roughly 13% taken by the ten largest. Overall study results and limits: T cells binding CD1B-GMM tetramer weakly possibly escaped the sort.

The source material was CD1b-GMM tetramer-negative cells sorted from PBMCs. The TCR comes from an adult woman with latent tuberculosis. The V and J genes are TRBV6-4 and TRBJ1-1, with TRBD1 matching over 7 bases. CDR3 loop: CASSLDRDQTEAFF. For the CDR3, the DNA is TGTGCCAGCAGCCTCGACAGGGATCAGACTGAAGCTTTCTTT.